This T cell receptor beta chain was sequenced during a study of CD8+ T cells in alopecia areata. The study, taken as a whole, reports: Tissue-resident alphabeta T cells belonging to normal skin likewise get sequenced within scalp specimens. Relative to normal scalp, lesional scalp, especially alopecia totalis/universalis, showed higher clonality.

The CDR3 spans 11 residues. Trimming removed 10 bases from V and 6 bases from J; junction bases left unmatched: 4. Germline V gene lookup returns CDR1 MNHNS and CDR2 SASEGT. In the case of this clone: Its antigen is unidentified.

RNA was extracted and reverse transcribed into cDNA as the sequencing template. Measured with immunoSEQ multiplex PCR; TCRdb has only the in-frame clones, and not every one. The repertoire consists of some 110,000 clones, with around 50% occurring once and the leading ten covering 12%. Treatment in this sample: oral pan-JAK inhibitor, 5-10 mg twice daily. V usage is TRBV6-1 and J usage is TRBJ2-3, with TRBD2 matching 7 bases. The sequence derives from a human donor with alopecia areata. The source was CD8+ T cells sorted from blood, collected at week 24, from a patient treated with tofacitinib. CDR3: CATHGGDTQYF. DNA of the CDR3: TGTGCCACCCACGGGGGGGATACGCAGTATTTT.